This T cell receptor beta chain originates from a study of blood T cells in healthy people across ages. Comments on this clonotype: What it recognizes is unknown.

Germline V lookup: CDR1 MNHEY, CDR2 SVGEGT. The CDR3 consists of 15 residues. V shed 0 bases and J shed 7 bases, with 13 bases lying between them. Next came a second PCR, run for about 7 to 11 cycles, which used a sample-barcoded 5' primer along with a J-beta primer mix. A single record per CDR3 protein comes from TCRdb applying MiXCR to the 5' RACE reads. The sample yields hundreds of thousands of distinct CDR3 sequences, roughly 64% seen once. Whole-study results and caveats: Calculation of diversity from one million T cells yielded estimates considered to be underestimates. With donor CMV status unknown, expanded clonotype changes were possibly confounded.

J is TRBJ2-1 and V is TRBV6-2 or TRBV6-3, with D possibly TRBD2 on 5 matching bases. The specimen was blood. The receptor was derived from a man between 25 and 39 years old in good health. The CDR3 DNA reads TGTGCCAGCAGTTACTCGAGTATGTCGGGGAATGAGCAGTTCTTC. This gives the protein CASSYSSMSGNEQFF.